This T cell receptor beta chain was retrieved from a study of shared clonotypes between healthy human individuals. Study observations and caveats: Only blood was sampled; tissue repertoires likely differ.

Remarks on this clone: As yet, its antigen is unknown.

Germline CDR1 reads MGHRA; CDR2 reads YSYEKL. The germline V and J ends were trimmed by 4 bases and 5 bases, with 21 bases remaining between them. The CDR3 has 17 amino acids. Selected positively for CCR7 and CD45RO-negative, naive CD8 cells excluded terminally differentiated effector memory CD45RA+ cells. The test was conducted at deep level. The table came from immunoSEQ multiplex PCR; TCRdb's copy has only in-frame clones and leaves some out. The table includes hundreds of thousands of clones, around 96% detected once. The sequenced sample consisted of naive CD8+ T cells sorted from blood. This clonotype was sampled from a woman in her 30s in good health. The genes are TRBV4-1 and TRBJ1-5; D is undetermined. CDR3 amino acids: CASSPNFPSGRDQPQHF. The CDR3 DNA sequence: TGCGCCAGCAGCCCTAATTTCCCCTCCGGAAGGGATCAGCCCCAGCATTTT.